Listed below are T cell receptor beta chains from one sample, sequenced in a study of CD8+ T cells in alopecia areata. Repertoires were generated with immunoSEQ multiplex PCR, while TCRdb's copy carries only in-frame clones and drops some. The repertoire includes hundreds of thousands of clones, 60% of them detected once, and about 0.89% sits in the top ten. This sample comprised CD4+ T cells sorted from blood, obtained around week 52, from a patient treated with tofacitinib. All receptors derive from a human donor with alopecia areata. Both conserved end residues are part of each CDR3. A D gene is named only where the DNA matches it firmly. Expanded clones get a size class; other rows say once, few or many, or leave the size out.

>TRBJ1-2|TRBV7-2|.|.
TGTGCCAGCAGCCCTACTCACTATGGCTACACCTTC
CASSPTHYGYTF
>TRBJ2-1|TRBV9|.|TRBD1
TGTGCCAGCAGCGGTCCGGGACAGAATTACAATGAGCAGTTCTTC
CASSGPGQNYNEQFF
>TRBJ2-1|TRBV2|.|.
TGTGCCAGCAGTGCCCTCAATGAGCAGTTCTTC
CASSALNEQFF
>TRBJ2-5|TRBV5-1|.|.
TGCGCCAGCAGCTTGGCCGCGGGTGGGGAGACCCAGTACTTC
CASSLAAGGETQYF
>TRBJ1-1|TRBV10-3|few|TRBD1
TGTGCCATCAGTGAGTCGATACAGGGGGTCACTGAAGCTTTCTTT
CAISESIQGVTEAFF
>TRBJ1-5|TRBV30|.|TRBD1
TGTGCCTGGAACCAGGGGGCCTTTCCTAATCAGCCCCAGCATTTT
CAWNQGAFPNQPQHF
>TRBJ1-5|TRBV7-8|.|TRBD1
TGTGCCACCCATCCGTACAGGGGGCTGAGCAATCAGCCCCAGCATTTT
CATHPYRGLSNQPQHF
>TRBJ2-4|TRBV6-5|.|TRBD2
TGTGCCAGCAGTTACTCGGTGGGACTAGCGGGAAACATTCAGTACTTC
CASSYSVGLAGNIQYF
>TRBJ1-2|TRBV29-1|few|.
TGCAGCGTTGAACGAGGGAGAGAGGGCTACACCTTC
CSVERGREGYTF
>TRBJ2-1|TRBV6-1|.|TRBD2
TGTGCCCACTACGAGCGGGGGATCGGACACAATGAGCAGTTCTTC
CAHYERGIGHNEQFF
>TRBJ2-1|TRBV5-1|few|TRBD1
TGCGCCAGCAGCTTACAGGGGGCAATAAACAATGAGCAGTTCTTC
CASSLQGAINNEQFF
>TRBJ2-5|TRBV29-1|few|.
TGCAGCGGGACAGCGCAAGAGACCCAGTACTTC
CSGTAQETQYF
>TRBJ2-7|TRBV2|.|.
TGTGCCAGCAGTGAGTTGGGTGCGGGGAGCTACGAGCAGTACTTC
CASSELGAGSYEQYF
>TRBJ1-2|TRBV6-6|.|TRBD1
TGTGCCAGCAGTTACACAGGGGGTCATGGCTACACCTTC
CASSYTGGHGYTF
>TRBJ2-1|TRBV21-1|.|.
TGTGCCAGCAGCCGGACAGGGGCTTTGGCTTTTGAGCAGTTCTTC
CASSRTGALAFEQFF
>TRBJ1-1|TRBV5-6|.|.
TGTGCCAGCAGCTTTTCTGTGGACACTGAAGCTTTCTTT
CASSFSVDTEAFF
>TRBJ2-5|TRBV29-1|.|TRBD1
TGCAGCTCACGACAGGGACAAGAGACCCAGTACTTC
CSSRQGQETQYF
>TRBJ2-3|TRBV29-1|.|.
TGCAGCGTTGAAGGCGGGGGCACAGATACGCAGTATTTT
CSVEGGGTDTQYF
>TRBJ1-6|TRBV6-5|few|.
TGTGCCAGCAGTTATTTAGGTTCACGTTCACCCCTCCACTTT
CASSYLGSRSPLHF
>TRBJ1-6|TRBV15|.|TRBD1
TGTGCCACCAGCAGAGAGAGGACAGGGAATTCACCCCTCCACTTT
CATSRERTGNSPLHF
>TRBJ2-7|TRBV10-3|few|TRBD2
TGTGCCATCAGTGTCGGGGGGTCGAGCTCCTACGAGCAGTACTTC
CAISVGGSSSYEQYF
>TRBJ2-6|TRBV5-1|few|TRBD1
TGCGCCAGCAGCTTATACCTAAATGGACAGGGCCTCTCTGGGGCCAACGTCCTGACTTTC
CASSLYLNGQGLSGANVLTF
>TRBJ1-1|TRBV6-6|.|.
TGTGCCAGCTCGGCAGCGAACACTGAAGCTTTCTTT
CASSAANTEAFF
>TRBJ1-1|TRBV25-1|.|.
TGTGCCAGCAGTGAAGCAGGGATCACTGAAGCTTTCTTT
CASSEAGITEAFF
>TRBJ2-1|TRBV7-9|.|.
TGTGCCAGCAGCTTACGGGGCGGCCCCTACAATGAGCAGTTCTTC
CASSLRGGPYNEQFF
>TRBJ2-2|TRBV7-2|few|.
TGTGCCAGCAGGCCCGGGGCCGGGGAGCTGTTTTTT
CASRPGAGELFF
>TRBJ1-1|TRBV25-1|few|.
TGTGCCAGCAGTGAGGGCCAGTTCAGGGCTTTCTTT
CASSEGQFRAFF
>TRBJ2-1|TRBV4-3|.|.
TGCGCCAGCAGACTGGACTACTACTCCTACAATGAGCAGTTCTTC
CASRLDYYSYNEQFF
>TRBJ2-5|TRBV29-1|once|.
TGCAGCGTCGAGGGGGGTGGTGAGACCCAGTACTTC
CSVEGGGETQYF
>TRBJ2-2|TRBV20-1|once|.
TGCAGTGCCGCATCTACCGGGGAGCTGTTTTTT
CSAASTGELFF
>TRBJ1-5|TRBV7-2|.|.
TGTGCCAGCAGCCCGCGGACGGGCTTAGGGCAGCCCCAGCATTTT
CASSPRTGLGQPQHF
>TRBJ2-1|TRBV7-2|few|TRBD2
TGTGCCAGCAGCCCGCTAACTAGCGGGGGCCGCAATGAGCAGTTCTTC
CASSPLTSGGRNEQFF